This TCR beta chain is from a study of CD8 T cells in ankylosing spondylitis. In making TCR beta libraries, quantitative 5'-RACE with molecular barcodes was used. TCRdb reprocessed the 5' RACE reads with MiXCR, giving one entry per CDR3 protein. The sample lists under 300,000 distinct CDR3 sequences; about 10% were seen once. Whole-study results and caveats: One TCR beta motif, made up of roughly 8 highly homologous variants, appeared characteristic of ankylosing spondylitis blood.

Points on this clonotype: The antigen remains unidentified.

This TCR derives from a male donor with ankylosing spondylitis or in good health (not recorded which). The material sequenced was blood, either unsorted or a sorted T cell fraction (not recorded which).

DNA of the CDR3: TGTGCCAGCAGCTTATCATCGCGGGGAAAAGAGACCCAGTACTTC. It specifies CASSLSSRGKETQYF. The chain uses TRBV7-9 and TRBJ2-5; tentative D call: TRBD2 (6 bases). Germline CDR1 is SEHNR and CDR2 is FQNEAQ (reference sequence). The CDR3 totals 15 residues. Trimming took 2 bases from V and 3 from J, leaving 13 bases between them.